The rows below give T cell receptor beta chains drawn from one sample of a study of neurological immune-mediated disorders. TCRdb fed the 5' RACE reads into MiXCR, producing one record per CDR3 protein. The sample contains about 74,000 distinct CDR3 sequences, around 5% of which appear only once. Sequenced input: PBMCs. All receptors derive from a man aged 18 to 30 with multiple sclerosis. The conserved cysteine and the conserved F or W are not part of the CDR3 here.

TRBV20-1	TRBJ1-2	SRTANYGYT
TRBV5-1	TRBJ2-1	ASSLGRANEQF
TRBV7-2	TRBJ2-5	ASSPPETSGRRQETQY
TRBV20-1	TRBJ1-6	SARTVGQFNSPLH
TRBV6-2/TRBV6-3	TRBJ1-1	ASSYLRTGHRDTEAF
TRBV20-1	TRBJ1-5	SARSVGNQPQH
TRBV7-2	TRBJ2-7	ASSLIVYEQY
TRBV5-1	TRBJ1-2	ASSSGGNYGYT
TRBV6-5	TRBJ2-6	ASSYKYGDSGANVLT
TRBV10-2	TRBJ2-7	ASSESRVTSEQY
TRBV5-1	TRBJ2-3	ASSLGTDIFTDTQY
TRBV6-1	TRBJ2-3	ASSGHRGGSTDTQY
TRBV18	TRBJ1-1	ASSPGQTNTEAF
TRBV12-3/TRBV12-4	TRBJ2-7	ASSFSEWKEQY
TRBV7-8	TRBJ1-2	ASSPRSEANYGYT
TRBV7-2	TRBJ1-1	ASSLNRGQHLAF
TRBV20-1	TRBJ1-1	SARPGYTEAF
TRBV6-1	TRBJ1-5	ASSEYGTGGSQPQH
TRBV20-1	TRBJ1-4	SARVATNEKLF
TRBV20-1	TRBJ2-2	SAREGLGELF
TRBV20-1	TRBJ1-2	SARDPYGYT
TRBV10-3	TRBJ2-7	AISDSGTSGTYEQY
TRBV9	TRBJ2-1	ASSDGGPYEQF
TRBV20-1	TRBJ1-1	SARRGGSYTEAF
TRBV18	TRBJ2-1	ASSRGPSSYNEQF
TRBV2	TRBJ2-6	ASSTDAGANVLT
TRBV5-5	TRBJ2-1	ASRAGNEQF
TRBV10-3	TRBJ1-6	AISGGREGSPLN
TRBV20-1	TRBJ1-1	SVGGRGNTEAF
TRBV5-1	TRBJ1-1	ASSLVPGSTEAF
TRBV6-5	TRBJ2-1	ASSFSEGGEQF
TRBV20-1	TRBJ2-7	SARGYYEQY
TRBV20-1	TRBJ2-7	SATPDTDEQY
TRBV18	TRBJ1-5	ASSPLDQGSNQPQH
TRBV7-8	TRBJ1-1	ASSLLGLSNTEAF
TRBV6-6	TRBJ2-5	ASSFQTAIPLMRARQETQY
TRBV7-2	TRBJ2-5	ASSSGLAQETQY
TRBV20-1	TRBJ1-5	SARRGNSNQPQN
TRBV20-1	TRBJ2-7	SARDILGTPSEQY
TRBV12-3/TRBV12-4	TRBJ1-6	ASSIYRNSPLH
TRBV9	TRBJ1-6	ASSLDGLNSPLH
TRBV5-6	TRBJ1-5	ASSLKAQGTFAQPQH
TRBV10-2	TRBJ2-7	ASRPTGLSYEQY
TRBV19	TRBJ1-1	ASSMSRVFTEAF
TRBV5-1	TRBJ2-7	ASSSGTIAHEQY
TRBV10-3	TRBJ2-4	AISNQGVIQY